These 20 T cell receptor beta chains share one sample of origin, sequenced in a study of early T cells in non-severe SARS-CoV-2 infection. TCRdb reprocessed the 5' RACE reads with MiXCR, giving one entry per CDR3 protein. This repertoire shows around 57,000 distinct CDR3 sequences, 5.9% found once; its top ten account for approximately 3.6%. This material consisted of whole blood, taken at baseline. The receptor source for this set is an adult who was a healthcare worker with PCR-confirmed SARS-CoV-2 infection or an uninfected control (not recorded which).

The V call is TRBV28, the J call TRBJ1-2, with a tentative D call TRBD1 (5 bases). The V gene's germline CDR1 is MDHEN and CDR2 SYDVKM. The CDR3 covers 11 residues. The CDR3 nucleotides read TGTGCTTCCGGAGGGGAGGATGGCTACACCTTC. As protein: CASGGEDGYTF.

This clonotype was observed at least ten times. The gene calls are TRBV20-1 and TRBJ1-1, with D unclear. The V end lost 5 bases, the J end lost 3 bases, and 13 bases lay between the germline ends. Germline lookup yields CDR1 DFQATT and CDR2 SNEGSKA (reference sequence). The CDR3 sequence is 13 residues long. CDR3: CSAPVLRDTEAFF. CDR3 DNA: TGCAGTGCTCCCGTATTGAGAGACACTGAAGCTTTCTTT.

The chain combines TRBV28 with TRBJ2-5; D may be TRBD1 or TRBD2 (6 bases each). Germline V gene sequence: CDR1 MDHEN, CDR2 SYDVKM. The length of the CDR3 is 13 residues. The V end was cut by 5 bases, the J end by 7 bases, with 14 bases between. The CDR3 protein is CASSISKGGTQYF. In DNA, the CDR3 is TGTGCCAGCAGTATCTCAAAGGGGGGGACCCAGTACTTC.

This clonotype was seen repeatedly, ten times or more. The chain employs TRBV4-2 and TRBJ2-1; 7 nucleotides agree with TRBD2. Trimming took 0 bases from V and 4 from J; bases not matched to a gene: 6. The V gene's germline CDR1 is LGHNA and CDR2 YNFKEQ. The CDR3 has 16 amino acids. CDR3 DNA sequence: TGTGCCAGCAGCCAAGAGAGGGACTACCGTTACAATGAGCAGTTCTTC. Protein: CASSQERDYRYNEQFF.

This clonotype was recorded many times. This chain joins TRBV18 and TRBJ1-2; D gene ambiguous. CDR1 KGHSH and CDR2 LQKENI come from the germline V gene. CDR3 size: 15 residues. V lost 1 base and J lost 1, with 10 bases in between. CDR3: CASSPRGGDNYGYTF. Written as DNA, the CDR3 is TGTGCCAGCTCACCACGGGGTGGAGATAACTATGGCTACACCTTC.

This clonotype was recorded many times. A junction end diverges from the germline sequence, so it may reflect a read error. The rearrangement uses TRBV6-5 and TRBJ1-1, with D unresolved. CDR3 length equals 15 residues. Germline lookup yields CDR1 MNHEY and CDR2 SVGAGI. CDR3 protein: CASSYSPGRNTEVFF. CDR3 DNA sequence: TGTGCCAGCAGTTACTCGCCAGGTCGGAACACTGAAGTTTTCTTT.

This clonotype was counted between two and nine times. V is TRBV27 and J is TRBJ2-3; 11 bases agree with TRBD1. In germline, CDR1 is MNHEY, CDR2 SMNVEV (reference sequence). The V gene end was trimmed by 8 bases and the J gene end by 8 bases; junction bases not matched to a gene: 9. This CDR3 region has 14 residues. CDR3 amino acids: CASQIPGQGATQYF. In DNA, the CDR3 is TGTGCCAGCCAAATCCCCGGACAGGGGGCTACGCAGTATTTT.

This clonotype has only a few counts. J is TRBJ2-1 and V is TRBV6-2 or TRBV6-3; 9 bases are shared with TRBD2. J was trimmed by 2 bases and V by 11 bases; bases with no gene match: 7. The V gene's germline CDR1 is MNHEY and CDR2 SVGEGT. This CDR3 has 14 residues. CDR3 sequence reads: CAAGGQAAYNEQFF. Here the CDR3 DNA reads TGTGCCGCGGGGGGGCAAGCGGCCTACAATGAGCAGTTCTTC.

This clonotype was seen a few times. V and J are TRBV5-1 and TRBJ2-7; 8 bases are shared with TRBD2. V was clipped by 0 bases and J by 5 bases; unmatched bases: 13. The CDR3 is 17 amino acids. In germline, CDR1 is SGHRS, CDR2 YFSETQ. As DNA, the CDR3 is TGCGCCAGCAGCTTGGATGGAGCAGCGGGAGAAGGAGACGAGCAGTACTTC. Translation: CASSLDGAAGEGDEQYF.

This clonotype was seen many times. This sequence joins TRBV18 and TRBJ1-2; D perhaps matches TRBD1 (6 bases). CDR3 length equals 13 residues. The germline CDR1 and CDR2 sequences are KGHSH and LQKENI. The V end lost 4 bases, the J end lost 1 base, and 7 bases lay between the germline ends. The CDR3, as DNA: TGTGCCAGCTCACTGGACAGTAACTATGGCTACACCTTC. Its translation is CASSLDSNYGYTF.

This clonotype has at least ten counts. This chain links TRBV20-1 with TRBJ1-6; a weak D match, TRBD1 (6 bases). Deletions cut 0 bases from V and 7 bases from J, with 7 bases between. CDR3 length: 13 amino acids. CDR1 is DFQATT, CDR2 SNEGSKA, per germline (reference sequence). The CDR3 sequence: CSARDTGNSPLHF. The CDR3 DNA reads TGCAGTGCTAGAGATACAGGGAATTCACCCCTCCACTTT.

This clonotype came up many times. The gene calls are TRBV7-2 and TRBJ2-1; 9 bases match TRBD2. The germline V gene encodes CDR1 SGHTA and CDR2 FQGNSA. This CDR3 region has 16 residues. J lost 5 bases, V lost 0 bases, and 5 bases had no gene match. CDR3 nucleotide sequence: TGTGCCAGCAGCTTAGCTAGCGGGAGAAGGCACAATGAGCAGTTCTTC. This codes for CASSLASGRRHNEQFF.

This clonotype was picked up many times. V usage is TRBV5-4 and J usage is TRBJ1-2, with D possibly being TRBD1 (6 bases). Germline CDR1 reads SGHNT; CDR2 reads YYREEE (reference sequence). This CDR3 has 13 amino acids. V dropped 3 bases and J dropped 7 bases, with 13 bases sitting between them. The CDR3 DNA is TGTGCCAGCAGCTCGGACAGTCCCCTTGGCTACACCTTC. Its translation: CASSSDSPLGYTF.

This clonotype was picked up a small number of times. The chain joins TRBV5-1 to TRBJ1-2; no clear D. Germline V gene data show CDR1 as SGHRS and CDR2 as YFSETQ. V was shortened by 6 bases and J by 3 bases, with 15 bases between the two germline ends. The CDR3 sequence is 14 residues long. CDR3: CASKYSEGDYGYTF. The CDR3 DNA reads TGCGCCAGCAAATACTCCGAGGGAGACTATGGCTACACCTTC. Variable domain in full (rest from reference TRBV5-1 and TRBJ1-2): KAGVTQTPRYLIKTRGQQVTLSCSPISGHRSVSWYQQTPGQGLQFLFEYFSETQRNKGNFPGRFSGRQFSNSRSEMNVSTLELGDSALYLCASKYSEGDYGYTFGSGTRLTVV.

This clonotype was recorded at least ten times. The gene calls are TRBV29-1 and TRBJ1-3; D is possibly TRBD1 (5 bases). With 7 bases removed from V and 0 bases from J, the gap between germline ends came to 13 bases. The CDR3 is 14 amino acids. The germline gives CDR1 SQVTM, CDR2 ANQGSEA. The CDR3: CSARDGHSGNTIYF. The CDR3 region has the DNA TGCAGCGCCCGGGACGGCCACTCTGGAAACACCATATATTTT.

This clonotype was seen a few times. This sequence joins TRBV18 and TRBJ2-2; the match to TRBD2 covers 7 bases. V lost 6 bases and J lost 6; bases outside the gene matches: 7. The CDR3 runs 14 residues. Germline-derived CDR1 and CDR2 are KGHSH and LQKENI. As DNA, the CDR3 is TGTGCCAGCTCCACCCTGCGGGAGCCCGGGGAGCTGTTTTTT. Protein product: CASSTLREPGELFF.

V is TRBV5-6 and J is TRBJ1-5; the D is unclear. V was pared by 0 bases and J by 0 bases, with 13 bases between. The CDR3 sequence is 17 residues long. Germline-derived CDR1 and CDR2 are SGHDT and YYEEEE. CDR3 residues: CASSLERGSNSNQPQHF. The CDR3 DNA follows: TGTGCCAGCAGCTTGGAACGGGGATCGAATAGCAATCAGCCCCAGCATTTT.

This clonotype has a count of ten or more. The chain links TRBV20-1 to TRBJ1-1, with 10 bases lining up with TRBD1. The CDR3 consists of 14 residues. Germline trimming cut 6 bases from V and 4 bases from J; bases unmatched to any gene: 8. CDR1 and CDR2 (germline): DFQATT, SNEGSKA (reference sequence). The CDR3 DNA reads TGCAGTGCGTCGACAGGGGGCGCCGGCACTGAAGCTTTCTTT. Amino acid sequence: CSASTGGAGTEAFF.

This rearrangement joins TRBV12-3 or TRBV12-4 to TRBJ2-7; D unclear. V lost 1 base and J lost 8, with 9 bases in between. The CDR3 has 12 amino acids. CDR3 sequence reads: CASSLEGFKQYF. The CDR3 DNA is TGTGCCAGCAGTTTAGAGGGTTTTAAGCAGTACTTC.

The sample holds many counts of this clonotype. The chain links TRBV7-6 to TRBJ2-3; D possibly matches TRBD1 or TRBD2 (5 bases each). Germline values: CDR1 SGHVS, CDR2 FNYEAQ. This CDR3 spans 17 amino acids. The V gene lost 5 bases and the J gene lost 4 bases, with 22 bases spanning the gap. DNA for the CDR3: TGTGCCAGCAGCCCACGCCACGGGCCCAGAGGGGCAGATACGCAGTATTTT. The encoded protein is CASSPRHGPRGADTQYF.